This entry features one T cell receptor (beta chain) sequence. Its antigen is unknown. The sample comes from a study of cytomegalovirus exposure and HLA in healthy donors. Regarding the study as a whole: Cytomegalovirus-associated status was assigned to 150 to 200 TCR beta chains. Three CMV-associated chains proved CMV antigen-specific in vitro. Most TCR sequences were uncommon, yet certain public TCRs appeared in many donors.

CDR3 length: 15 amino acids. Germline lookup yields CDR1 SGHNT and CDR2 YYREEE (reference sequence). V was shortened by 4 bases and J by 4 bases, with 17 bases between the two germline ends. Sequenced by immunoSEQ multiplex PCR; TCRdb stores in-frame clones only, minus some. Among about 71,000 clones listed, around 95% were seen once. The source of this sequence is a man between 18 and 29 years old in good health and CMV-seropositive. The sample was PBMCs. The chain links TRBV5-4 to TRBJ1-2; D not certain. The CDR3 region is CASSPEHVTFYGYTF. The DNA of the CDR3 is TGTGCCAGCAGCCCAGAACACGTAACCTTCTATGGCTACACCTTC.